This T cell receptor (beta chain) was sequenced in a study of blood T cell repertoires in COVID-19. Study at large: Italy, Spain and the United States were the sources of the convalescent and acute COVID-19 samples. From T cells, B-cell-depleted T cells, or PBMCs came the material, which was cDNA or gDNA.

This CDR3 contains 13 residues. Trimming left V 3 bases short and J 4 bases short, with 9 bases between. The V gene's germline CDR1 is SGHTA and CDR2 FQGNSA. Generated by immunoSEQ multiplex PCR, the TCRdb table keeps only in-frame clones and is missing some. Of just over 150,000 clones listed, about 85% were seen once; the top ten hold less than 3.5%. Sequenced sample: peripheral blood. This chain connects TRBV7-2 to TRBJ1-1; possible D gene TRBD1, 5 bases. The sequence was collected from a human donor with acute or convalescent COVID-19. The donor label of this sample is uncertain. The chain's CDR3 is CASSLQGSTEAFF. The CDR3, as DNA: TGTGCCAGCAGCTTGCAGGGTAGCACTGAAGCTTTCTTT.